This T cell receptor beta chain was retrieved from a study of CD8+ T cells in alopecia areata. As to treatment: oral pan-JAK inhibitor, 5-10 mg twice daily. In each case, RNA was isolated and then reverse transcribed into cDNA as the sequencing template. The data were produced by immunoSEQ multiplex PCR, yet TCRdb's version contains in-frame clones alone and is incomplete. The repertoire includes approximately 110,000 clones, about 59% of them detected once, and more than 10% sits in the top ten. V was trimmed by 1 base and J by 3 bases, leaving 6 bases between them. This CDR3 is built from 13 residues. Germline values: CDR1 SGHAT, CDR2 FQNNGV. A note on this clone: This specimen includes other DNA sequences encoding the same CDR3.

V is TRBV11-2 and J is TRBJ1-1; D perhaps matches TRBD1 (5 bases). Source: CD8+ T cells sorted from blood, taken at week 24, from a patient treated with tofacitinib. The sequence came from a human donor with alopecia areata. CDR3 DNA sequence: TGTGCCAGCAGCTTAGGAGGGGACACTGAAGCTTTCTTT. Translation: CASSLGGDTEAFF.